Presented here are 20 T cell receptor beta chains from one specimen sequenced in a study of blood T cell repertoires in COVID-19. Produced via immunoSEQ multiplex PCR; TCRdb's table is partial and in-frame only. The sample lists 35,000 to 50,000 clones; roughly nine tenths were seen once. Sequencing used peripheral blood. The receptors derive from a man in his 70s with active COVID-19.

A note on this clone: Other DNA sequences in the sample encode the same CDR3. V usage is TRBV6-4 and J usage is TRBJ1-2; 7 bases map to TRBD1. The CDR3 loop spans 15 amino acids. V gave up 2 bases and J gave up 6 bases; unmatched junction bases: 9. Germline values: CDR1 MRHNA, CDR2 SNTAGT. The CDR3 DNA reads TGTGCCAGCAGTGACGGGAACAGGGGAGTCAATGGCTACACCTTC. Translating gives CASSDGNRGVNGYTF.

The rearrangement joins TRBV5-4 to TRBJ2-7, with 12 bases identical to TRBD2. The germline V gene encodes CDR1 SGHNT and CDR2 YYREEE (reference sequence). The CDR3 runs to 17 residues. V lost 0 bases, J lost 0 bases, and 4 bases stayed unmatched. CDR3 amino acids: CASSLGLAGGNSYEQYF. The CDR3 bases are TGTGCCAGCAGCTTGGGGCTAGCGGGGGGGAACTCCTACGAGCAGTACTTC.

The chain couples TRBV4-2 to TRBJ1-6; 7 bases are a match to TRBD1. The CDR3 is 17 amino acids. Trimming removed 4 bases from V and 3 bases from J; junction bases left unmatched: 9. CDR1 is LGHNA, CDR2 YNFKEQ, per germline. CDR3 protein: CASSPDRELGYNSPLHF. The CDR3 DNA sequence: TGTGCCAGCAGCCCCGACAGGGAATTAGGCTATAATTCACCCCTCCACTTT.

The rearrangement links TRBV6-1 to TRBJ2-1, with 11 positions matching TRBD2. The V segment lost 6 bases and the J segment 4 bases; nucleotides outside the gene matches: 2. The CDR3 loop spans 14 amino acids. Germline CDR1 reads MNHNS; CDR2 reads SASEGT. CDR3 region: CASSLAGGYNEQFF. CDR3 DNA: TGTGCCAGCAGCCTAGCGGGGGGTTACAATGAGCAGTTCTTC.

The chain has TRBV10-3 and TRBJ1-2; D unresolved. The length of the CDR3 is 13 residues. Looked up from germline, CDR1 is ENHRY and CDR2 is SYGVKD. The V end was cut by 5 bases, the J end by 0 bases, with 7 bases between. The CDR3: CAISPGSNYGYTF. The CDR3, as DNA: TGTGCCATCAGTCCCGGTTCTAACTATGGCTACACCTTC.

The chain has TRBV10-3 and TRBJ1-2; D remains unclear. V was trimmed by 0 bases and J by 6 bases, leaving 11 bases between them. Germline CDR1 reads ENHRY; CDR2 reads SYGVKD. The CDR3 length is 14 residues. CDR3 in amino acids: CAISESGRRDGYTF. The CDR3 nucleotides read TGTGCCATCAGTGAGTCGGGCAGGAGGGATGGCTACACCTTC.

V and J are TRBV6-2 or TRBV6-3 and TRBJ2-5; 10 bases match TRBD2. The CDR3 consists of 16 residues. In germline, CDR1 is MNHEY, CDR2 SVGEGT. Trimming removed 6 bases from V and 2 bases from J; junction bases left unmatched: 9. The CDR3: CASSRTRTSGQETQYF. The CDR3 coding sequence is TGTGCCAGCAGCCGAACCAGGACTAGCGGACAAGAGACCCAGTACTTC.

The rearrangement joins TRBV4-1 to TRBJ2-3, with 11 bases lining up with TRBD2. CDR1 is MGHRA and CDR2 is YSYEKL in the germline V gene. The length of the CDR3 is 18 residues. V lost 0 bases, J lost 3 bases, and 8 bases stayed unmatched. The CDR3 bases are TGCGCCAGCAGCCAAGAAGTGCGGGCTAGCGGGAGGACAGATACGCAGTATTTT. This gives the protein CASSQEVRASGRTDTQYF.

A single count supports this clone. At one end the junction does not follow the germline gene, possibly because of a read error. The chain carries TRBV7-3 and TRBJ2-3, with 11 positions matching TRBD1. The CDR3 has 19 amino acids. Per the germline V gene, CDR1 is SGHTA and CDR2 is FQGTGA. The CDR3 DNA follows: TGTGCCAGCAGCCTAACCGGGACAGGGGGTCCGGGAGACACAGATACGCAGTATTTT. Its translation: CASSLTGTGGPGDTDTQYF.

The gene calls are TRBV27 and TRBJ2-7, with 7 positions matching TRBD1. J was trimmed by 3 bases and V by 9 bases; bases with no gene match: 8. This CDR3 region has 13 residues. Germline loops: CDR1 MNHEY, CDR2 SMNVEV (reference sequence). The CDR3 protein is CARTGQEHYEQYF. CDR3 nucleotide sequence: TGTGCCAGAACCGGACAGGAGCACTACGAGCAGTACTTC.

The rearrangement links TRBV7-2 to TRBJ1-4, with D uncertain. CDR3 length equals 15 residues. Trimming took off 1 base at V and 2 bases at J, with 8 bases between the two ends. In germline, CDR1 is SGHTA, CDR2 FQGNSA. The CDR3 DNA sequence: TGTGCCAGCAGCTTAGTGCCGGGTACTAATGAAAAACTGTTTTTT. It translates to CASSLVPGTNEKLFF.

The chain has TRBV4-1 and TRBJ1-2; D call uncertain. The V gene's germline CDR1 is MGHRA and CDR2 YSYEKL. V lost 2 bases to trimming and J lost 1 base, with 8 bases between them. CDR3 length equals 14 residues. DNA for the CDR3: TGCGCCAGCAGCCAACTTACTAATAACTATGGCTACACCTTC. Amino acid sequence: CASSQLTNNYGYTF.

The chain uses TRBV19 and TRBJ1-6; D gene uncertain. The CDR3 length is 14 residues. Germline assignment: CDR1 LNHDA and CDR2 SQIVND (reference sequence). V was clipped by 3 bases and J by 5 bases, with 8 bases between them. The CDR3 region is CASSIEADNSPLHF. The CDR3 DNA reads TGTGCCAGTAGTATTGAGGCAGATAATTCACCCCTCCACTTT. Complete variable domain (other parts from reference TRBV19 and TRBJ1-6): DGGITQSPKYLFRKEGQNVTLSCEQNLNHDAMYWYRQDPGQGLRLIYYSQIVNDFQKGDIAEGYSVSREKKESFPLTVTSAQKNPTAFYLCASSIEADNSPLHFGNGTRLTVT.

V usage is TRBV5-6 and J usage is TRBJ1-4; no clear D. Germline CDR1 is SGHDT and CDR2 is YYEEEE. This CDR3 region has 17 residues. V was pared by 6 bases and J by 0 bases, with 18 bases between. The CDR3 coding sequence is TGTGCCAGCACTTTCGGACTCACGGTTACAACTAATGAAAAACTGTTTTTT. It codes for CASTFGLTVTTNEKLFF.

The chain uses TRBV7-3 and TRBJ2-2, with TRBD1 matching over 8 bases. The V gene's germline CDR1 is SGHTA and CDR2 FQGTGA. The V gene end was trimmed by 5 bases and the J gene end by 6 bases; junction bases not matched to a gene: 5. The CDR3 totals 14 residues. CDR3 nucleotides: TGTGCCAGCAGCCCACAGGGGGTAGCCGGGGAGCTGTTTTTT. Its translation is CASSPQGVAGELFF.

V is TRBV2 and J is TRBJ1-5, with D perhaps TRBD1 (5 bases). V was clipped by 5 bases and J by 1 base, with 12 bases between them. This CDR3 comprises 15 residues. Germline values: CDR1 SNHLY, CDR2 FYNNEI. In DNA form, the CDR3 reads TGTGCCAGCAGTCTCACAGGAGACAGCAATCAGCCCCAGCATTTT. This sequence encodes CASSLTGDSNQPQHF.

The chain links TRBV15 to TRBJ1-2; a possible D gene is TRBD1 (5 bases). This CDR3 spans 14 amino acids. From germline, CDR1 is LNHNV and CDR2 YYDKDF (reference sequence). V was shortened by 3 bases and J by 7 bases, with 15 bases between the two germline ends. The CDR3 nucleotides read TGTGCCACCAGCAGGGACTTGGGGGGACGTGGCTACACCTTC. This encodes CATSRDLGGRGYTF.

The chain is built from TRBV5-4 and TRBJ2-5; no firm D call. The CDR3 totals 13 residues. From germline, CDR1 is SGHNT and CDR2 YYREEE (reference sequence). The V end lost 0 bases, the J end lost 7 bases, and 10 bases lay between the germline ends. The CDR3 is CASSLGAGLTQYF. CDR3 DNA: TGTGCCAGCAGCTTGGGTGCAGGTCTGACCCAGTACTTC.

This sequence joins TRBV24-1 and TRBJ2-5, with 9 bases identical to TRBD2. The CDR3 covers 15 residues. The germline V gene has CDR1 KGHDR and CDR2 SFDVKD. The V and J ends lost 2 bases and 5 bases, in that order; junction bases with no gene match: 5. This CDR3 is CATSDWRGGWETQYF. The CDR3 region has the DNA TGTGCCACCAGTGATTGGCGGGGGGGCTGGGAGACCCAGTACTTC.

J is TRBJ2-1 and V is TRBV4-3; 9 bases agree with TRBD2. From germline, CDR1 is LGHNA and CDR2 YSLEER. This CDR3 contains 20 residues. With 0 bases clipped from V and 0 bases from J, the junction kept 12 bases outside the gene matches. CDR3 DNA sequence: TGCGCCAGCAGCCAAGAGACTCCGTTCAGCGGGGGGACCTCCTACAATGAGCAGTTCTTC. This sequence encodes CASSQETPFSGGTSYNEQFF.